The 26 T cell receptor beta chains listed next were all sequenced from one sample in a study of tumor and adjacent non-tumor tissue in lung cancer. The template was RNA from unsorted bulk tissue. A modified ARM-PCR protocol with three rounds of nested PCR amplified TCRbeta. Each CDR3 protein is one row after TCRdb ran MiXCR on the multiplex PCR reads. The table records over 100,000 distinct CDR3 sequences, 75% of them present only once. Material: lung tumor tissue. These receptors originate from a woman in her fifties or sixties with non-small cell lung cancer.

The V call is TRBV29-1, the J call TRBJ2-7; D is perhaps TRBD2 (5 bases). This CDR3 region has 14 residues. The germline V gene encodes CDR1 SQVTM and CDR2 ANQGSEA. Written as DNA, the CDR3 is TGCAACATTGGGCTGGGCGGGTTACCCTACGAGCAGTACTTC. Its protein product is CNIGLGGLPYEQYF.

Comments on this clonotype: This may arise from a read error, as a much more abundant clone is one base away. The CDR3 reads CVSSERFTGGAPEAFF. The CDR3 DNA reads as TGTGTCAGCAGTGAGCGTTTTACAGGGGGCGCCCCTGAAGCTTTCTTT. The V gene is TRBV6-1, the J gene TRBJ1-1, with 9 bases matching TRBD1. This CDR3 has 16 residues. Per the germline V gene, CDR1 is MNHNS and CDR2 is SASEGT.

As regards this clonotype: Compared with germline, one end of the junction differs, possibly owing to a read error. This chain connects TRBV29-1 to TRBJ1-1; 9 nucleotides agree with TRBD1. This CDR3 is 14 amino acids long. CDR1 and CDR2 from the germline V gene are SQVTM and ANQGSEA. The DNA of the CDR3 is TGTTGCGTTGGTCCCGATGGGACAGGGTCTGAAGCTTTCTTT. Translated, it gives CCVGPDGTGSEAFF.

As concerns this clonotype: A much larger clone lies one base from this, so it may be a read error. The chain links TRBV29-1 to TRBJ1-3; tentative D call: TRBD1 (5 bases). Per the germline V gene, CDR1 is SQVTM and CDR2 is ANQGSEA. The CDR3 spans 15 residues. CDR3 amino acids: CRVVPPGGGRNTIYF. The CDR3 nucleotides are TGCAGAGTTGTCCCCCCGGGGGGAGGAAGAAACACCATATATTTT.

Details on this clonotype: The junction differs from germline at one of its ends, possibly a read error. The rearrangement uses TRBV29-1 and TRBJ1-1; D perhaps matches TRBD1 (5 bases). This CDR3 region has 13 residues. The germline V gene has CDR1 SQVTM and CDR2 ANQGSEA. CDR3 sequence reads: CSARGDLNAEALF. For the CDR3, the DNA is TGCAGCGCTAGGGGAGATTTGAACGCTGAAGCTTTATTT.

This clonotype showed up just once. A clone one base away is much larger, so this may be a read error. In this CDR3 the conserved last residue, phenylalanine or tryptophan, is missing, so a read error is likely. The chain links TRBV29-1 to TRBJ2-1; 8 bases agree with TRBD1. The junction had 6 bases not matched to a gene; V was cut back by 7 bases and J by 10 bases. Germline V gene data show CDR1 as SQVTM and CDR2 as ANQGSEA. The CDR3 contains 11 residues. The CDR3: CSGGRGREQFL. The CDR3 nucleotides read TGCAGCGGGGGCAGGGGGCGAGAGCAGTTCTTA.

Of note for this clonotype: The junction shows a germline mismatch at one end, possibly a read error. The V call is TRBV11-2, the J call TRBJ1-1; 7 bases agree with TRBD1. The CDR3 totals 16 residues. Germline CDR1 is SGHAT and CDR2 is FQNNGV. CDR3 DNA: TGTCCCAGCAGCTTAGGCTCAGGGGGTAGAAACACTGAAGCTTTCTTT. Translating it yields CPSSLGSGGRNTEAFF.

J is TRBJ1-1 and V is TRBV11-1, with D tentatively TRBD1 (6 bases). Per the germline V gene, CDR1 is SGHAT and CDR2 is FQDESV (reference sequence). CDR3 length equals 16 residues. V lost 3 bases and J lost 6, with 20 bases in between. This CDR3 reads CASSLTGGPGGPEAFF. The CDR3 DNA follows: TGTGCCAGCAGCTTGACGGGGGGGCCTGGGGGCCCTGAAGCTTTCTTT.

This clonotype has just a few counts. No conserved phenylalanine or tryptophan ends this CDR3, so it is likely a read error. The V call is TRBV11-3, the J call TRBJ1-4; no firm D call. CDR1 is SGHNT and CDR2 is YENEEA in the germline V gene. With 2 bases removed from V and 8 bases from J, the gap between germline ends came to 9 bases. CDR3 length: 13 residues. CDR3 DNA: TGTGCCAGCAGCTTACGATCCGGAGAAAAACTGTTTCTT. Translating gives CASSLRSGEKLFL.

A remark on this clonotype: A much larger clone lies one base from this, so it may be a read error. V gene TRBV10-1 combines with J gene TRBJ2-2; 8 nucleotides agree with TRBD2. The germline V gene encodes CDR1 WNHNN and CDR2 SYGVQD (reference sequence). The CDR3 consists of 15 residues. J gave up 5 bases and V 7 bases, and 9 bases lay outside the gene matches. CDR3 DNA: TGCGCCAGCAATGGGGAGCGGGAGCGGACCGGGGAGCTGTTTTTT. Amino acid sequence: CASNGERERTGELFF.

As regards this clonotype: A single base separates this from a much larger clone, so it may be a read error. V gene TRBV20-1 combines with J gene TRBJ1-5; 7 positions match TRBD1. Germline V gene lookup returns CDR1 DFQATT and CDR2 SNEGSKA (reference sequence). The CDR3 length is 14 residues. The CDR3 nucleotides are TGCAGTGCTAGAGTAGGGACAGTCAATCAGTCCCAGCATTTT. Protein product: CSARVGTVNQSQHF.

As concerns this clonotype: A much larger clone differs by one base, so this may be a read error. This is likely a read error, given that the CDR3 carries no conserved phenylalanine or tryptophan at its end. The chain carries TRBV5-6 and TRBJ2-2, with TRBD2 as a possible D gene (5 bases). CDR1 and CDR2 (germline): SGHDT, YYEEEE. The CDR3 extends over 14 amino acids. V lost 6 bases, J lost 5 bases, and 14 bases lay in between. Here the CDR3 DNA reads TGTGCCAGCACCACCTTGGGGAGAACCGGGGAGCTGTTTGTT. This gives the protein CASTTLGRTGELFV.

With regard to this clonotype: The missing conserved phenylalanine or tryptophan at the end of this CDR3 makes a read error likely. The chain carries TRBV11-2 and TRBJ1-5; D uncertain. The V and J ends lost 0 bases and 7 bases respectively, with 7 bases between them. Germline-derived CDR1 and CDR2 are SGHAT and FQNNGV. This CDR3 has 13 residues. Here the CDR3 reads CASSLEMGQPQHL. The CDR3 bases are TGTGCCAGCAGCTTAGAAATGGGCCAGCCCCAGCATCTT.

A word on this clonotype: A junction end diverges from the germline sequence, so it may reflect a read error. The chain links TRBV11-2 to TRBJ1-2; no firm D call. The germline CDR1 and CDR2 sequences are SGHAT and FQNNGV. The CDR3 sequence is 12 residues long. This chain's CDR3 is CVSSLGSGIYTF. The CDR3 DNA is TGTGTCAGCAGCTTGGGTTCGGGAATCTACACCTTC. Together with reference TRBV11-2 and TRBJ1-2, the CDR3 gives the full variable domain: EAGVAQSPRYKIIEKRQSVAFWCNPISGHATLYWYQQILGQGPKLLIQFQNNGVVDDSQLPKDRFSAERLKGVDSTLKIQPAKLEDSAVYLCVSSLGSGIYTFGSGTRLTVV.

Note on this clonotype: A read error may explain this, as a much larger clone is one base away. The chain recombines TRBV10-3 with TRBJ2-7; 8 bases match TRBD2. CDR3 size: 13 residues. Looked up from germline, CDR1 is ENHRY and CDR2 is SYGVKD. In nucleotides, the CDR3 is TGTACCATCTCCTTAACTAGCGGTTACGAGCAGTACTTC. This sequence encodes CTISLTSGYEQYF.

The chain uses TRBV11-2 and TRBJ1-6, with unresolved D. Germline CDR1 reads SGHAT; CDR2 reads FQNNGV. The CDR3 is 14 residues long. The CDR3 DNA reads TGTGGCACCAGCTTAGAAGCAAGTAATTCACACTTCCACTTT. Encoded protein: CGTSLEASNSHFHF.

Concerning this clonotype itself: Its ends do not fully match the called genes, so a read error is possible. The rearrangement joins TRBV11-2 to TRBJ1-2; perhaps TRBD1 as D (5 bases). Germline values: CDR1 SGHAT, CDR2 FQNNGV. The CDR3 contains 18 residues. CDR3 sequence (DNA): TGTGCGAGCATTACTCTATGGGGCACCGCAGGAATTGACTATGGCTACACCTTC. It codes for CASITLWGTAGIDYGYTF.

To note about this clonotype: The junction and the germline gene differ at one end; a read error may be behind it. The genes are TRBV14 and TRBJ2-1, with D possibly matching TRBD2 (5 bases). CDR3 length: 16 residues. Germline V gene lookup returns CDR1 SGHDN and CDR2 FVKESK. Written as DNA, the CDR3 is TGTGCCAGCAGCCGAGCAAGCGGAAAACGAGACAATGAGCAGTCCTTC. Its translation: CASSRASGKRDNEQSF.

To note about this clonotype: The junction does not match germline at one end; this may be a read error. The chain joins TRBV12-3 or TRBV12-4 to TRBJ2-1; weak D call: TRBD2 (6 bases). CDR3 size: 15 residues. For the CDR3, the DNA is TGTGCCAGCAGTTTCGGAGGGCGCTCCCACAATGAGCAGTTCTTC. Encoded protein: CASSFGGRSHNEQFF.

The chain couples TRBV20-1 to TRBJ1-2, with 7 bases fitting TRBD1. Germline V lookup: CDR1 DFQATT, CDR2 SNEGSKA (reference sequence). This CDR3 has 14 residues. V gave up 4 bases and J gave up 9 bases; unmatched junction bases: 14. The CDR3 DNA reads TGCAGTGCTAAGGGACAGTTCGAAAATTATTGCTACACCTTC. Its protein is CSAKGQFENYCYTF.

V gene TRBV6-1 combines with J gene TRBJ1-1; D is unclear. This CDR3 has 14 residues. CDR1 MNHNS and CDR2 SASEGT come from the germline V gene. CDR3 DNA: TGTGACTGCATTGAAGTGACGGGGAACACTGAAGCTTTCTTT. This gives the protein CDCIEVTGNTEAFF.

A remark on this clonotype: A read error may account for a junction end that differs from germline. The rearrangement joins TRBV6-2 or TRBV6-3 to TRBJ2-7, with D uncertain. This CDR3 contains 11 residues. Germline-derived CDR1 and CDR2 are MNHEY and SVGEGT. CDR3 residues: CTSSGRYEQYF. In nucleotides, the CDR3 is TGTACCAGCAGTGGCAGGTACGAGCAGTACTTC.

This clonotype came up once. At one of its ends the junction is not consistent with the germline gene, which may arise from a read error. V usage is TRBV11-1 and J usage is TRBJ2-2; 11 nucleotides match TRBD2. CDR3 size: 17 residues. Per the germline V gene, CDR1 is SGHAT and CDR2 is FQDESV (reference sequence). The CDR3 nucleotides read TGTGCCAGCAGCCCGCAACTAGCGGGAGAATCCATCGGGGATCTGTTTTTT. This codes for CASSPQLAGESIGDLFF. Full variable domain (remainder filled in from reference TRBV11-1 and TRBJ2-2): EAEVAQSPRYKITEKSQAVAFWCDPISGHATLYWYRQILGQGPELLVQFQDESVVDDSQLPKDRFSAERLKGVDSTLKIQPAELGDSAMYLCASSPQLAGESIGDLFFGEGSRLTVL.

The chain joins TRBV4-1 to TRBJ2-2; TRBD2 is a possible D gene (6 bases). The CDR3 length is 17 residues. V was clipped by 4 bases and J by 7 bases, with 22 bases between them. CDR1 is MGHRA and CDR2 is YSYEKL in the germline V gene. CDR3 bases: TGCGCCAGCAGCCCAGGATGGTCGGGAGCTTCTAGCGGGGAGCTGTTTTTT. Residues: CASSPGWSGASSGELFF.

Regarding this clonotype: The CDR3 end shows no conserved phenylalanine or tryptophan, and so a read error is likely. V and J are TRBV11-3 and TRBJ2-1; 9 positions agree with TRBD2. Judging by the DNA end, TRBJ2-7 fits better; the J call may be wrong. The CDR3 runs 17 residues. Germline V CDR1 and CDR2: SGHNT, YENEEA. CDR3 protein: CASSLELTSGSHNEQYL. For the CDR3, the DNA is TGTGCCAGTAGCTTAGAGTTGACTAGCGGCAGCCACAATGAGCAGTACCTC.

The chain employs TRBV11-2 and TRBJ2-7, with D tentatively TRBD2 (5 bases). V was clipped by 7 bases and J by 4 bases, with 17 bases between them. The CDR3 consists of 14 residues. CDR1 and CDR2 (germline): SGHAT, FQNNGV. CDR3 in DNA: TGTGCCAGCAATTGGGAGCTCGGAGGATACGAGCAGTACTTC. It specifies CASNWELGGYEQYF.